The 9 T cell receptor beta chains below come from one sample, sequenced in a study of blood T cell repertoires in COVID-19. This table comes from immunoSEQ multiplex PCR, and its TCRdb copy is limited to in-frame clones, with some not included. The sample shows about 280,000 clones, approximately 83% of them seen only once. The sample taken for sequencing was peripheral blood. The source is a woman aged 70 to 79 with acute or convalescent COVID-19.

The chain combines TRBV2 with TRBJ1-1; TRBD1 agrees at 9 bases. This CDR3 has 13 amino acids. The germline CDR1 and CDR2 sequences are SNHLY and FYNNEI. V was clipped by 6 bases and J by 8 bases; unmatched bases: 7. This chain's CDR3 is CASRRIGQGEAFF. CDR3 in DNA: TGTGCCAGCAGGCGTATCGGACAGGGGGAAGCTTTCTTT.

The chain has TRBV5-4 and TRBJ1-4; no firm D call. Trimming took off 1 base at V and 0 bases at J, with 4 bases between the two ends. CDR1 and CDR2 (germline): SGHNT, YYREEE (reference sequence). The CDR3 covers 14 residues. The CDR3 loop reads CASSLTATNEKLFF. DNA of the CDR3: TGTGCCAGCAGCTTGACAGCAACTAATGAAAAACTGTTTTTT.

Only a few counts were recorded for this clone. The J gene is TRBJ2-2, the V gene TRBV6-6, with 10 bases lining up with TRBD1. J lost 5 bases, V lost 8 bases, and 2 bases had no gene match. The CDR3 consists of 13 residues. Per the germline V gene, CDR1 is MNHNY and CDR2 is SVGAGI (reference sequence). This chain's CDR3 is CASRDRGTGELFF. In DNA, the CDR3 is TGTGCCAGCCGGGACAGGGGAACCGGGGAGCTGTTTTTT.

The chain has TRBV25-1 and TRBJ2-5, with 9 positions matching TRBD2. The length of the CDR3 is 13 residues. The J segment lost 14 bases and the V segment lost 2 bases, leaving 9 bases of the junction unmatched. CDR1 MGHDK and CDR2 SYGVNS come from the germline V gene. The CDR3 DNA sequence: TGTGCCAGCAGTGAAGGGGAGCGGGGGGCCTATTACTTC. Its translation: CASSEGERGAYYF.

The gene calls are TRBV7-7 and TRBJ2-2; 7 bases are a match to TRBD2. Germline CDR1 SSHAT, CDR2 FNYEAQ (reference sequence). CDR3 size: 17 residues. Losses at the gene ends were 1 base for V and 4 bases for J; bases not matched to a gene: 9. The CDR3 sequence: CASSLVARGVLTGELFF. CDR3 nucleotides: TGTGCCAGCAGCTTAGTCGCCCGGGGGGTCCTCACCGGGGAGCTGTTTTTT. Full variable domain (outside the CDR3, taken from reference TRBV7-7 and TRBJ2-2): GAGVSQSPRYKVTKRGQDVTLRCDPISSHATLYWYQQALGQGPEFLTYFNYEAQPDKSGLPSDRFSAERPEGSISTLTIQRTEQRDSAMYRCASSLVARGVLTGELFFGEGSRLTVL.

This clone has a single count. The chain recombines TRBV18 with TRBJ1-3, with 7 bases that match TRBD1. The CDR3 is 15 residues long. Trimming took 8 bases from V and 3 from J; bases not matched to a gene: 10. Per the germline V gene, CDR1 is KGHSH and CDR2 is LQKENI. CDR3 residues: CASGAQGGSGNTIYF. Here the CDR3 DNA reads TGTGCCAGCGGAGCGCAGGGGGGAAGTGGAAACACCATATATTTT.

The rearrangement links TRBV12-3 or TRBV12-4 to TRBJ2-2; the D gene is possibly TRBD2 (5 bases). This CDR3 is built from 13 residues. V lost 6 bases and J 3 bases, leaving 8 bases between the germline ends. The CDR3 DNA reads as TGTGCCAGCAGCCAGGACTACACCGGGGAGCTGTTTTTT. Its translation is CASSQDYTGELFF.

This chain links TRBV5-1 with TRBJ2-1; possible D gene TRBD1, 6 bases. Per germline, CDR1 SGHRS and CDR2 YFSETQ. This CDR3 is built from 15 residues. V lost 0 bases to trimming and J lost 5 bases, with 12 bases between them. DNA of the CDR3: TGCGCCAGCAGCTTGGGGGCAGGGGTAAACAATGAGCAGTTCTTC. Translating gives CASSLGAGVNNEQFF.

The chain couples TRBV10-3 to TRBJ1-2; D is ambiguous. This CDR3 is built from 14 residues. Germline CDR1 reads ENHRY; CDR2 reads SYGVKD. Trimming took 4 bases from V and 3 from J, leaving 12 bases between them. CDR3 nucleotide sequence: TGTGCCATCAGTGGCAACCCGGGTGACTATGGCTACACCTTC. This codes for CAISGNPGDYGYTF.